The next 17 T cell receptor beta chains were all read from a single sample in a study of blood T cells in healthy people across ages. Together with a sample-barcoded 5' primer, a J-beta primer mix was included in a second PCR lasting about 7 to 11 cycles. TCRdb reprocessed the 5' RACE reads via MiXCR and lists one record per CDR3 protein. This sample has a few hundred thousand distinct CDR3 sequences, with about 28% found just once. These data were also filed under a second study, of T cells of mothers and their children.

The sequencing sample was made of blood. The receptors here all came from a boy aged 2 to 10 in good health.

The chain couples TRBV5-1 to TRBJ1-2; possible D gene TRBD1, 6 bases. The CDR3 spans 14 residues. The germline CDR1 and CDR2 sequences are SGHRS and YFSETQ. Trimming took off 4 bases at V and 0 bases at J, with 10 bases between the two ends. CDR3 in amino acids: CASSPGQTNYGYTF. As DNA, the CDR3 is TGCGCCAGCAGCCCGGGACAAACTAACTATGGCTACACCTTC.

The CDR3 here is CAIQGTDTQYF. The CDR3 DNA follows: TGTGCCATACAGGGGACAGATACGCAGTATTTT. The chain recombines TRBV7-9 with TRBJ2-3; 7 positions agree with TRBD1. The germline V gene encodes CDR1 SEHNR and CDR2 FQNEAQ (reference sequence). J lost 3 bases, V lost 10 bases, and 1 base had no gene match. The length of the CDR3 is 11 residues.

CDR3 region: CASSFTLRANGSYEQYF. DNA of the CDR3: TGTGCCAGCAGCTTTACCCTAAGGGCCAATGGCTCCTACGAGCAGTACTTC. The V call is TRBV5-6, the J call TRBJ2-7, with D unclear. This CDR3 contains 17 residues. Trimming stripped 2 bases from V and 0 bases from J, with 18 bases between. Germline V CDR1 and CDR2: SGHDT, YYEEEE. Full variable domain (remainder filled in from reference TRBV5-6 and TRBJ2-7): DAGVTQSPTHLIKTRGQQVTLRCSPKSGHDTVSWYQQALGQGPQFIFQYYEEEERQRGNFPDRFSGHQFPNYSSELNVNALLLGDSALYLCASSFTLRANGSYEQYFGPGTRLTVT.

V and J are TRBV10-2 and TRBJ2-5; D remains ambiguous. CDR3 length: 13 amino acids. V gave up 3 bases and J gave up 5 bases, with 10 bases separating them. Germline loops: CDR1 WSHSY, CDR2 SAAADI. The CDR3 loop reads CASSDPGRETQYF. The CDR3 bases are TGCGCCAGCAGTGATCCGGGTCGGGAGACCCAGTACTTC.

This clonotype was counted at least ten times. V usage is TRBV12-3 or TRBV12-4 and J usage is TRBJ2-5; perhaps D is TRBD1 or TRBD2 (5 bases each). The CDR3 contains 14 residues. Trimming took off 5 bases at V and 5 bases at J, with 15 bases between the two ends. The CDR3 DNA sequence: TGTGCCAGCAGTATCCGGGACCCTTCGGAGACCCAGTACTTC. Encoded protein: CASSIRDPSETQYF.

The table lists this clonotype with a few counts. The CDR3: CAISESTTLGEKLFF. CDR3 nucleotide sequence: TGTGCCATCAGTGAGTCGACAACTCTGGGTGAAAAACTGTTTTTT. The V gene is TRBV10-3, the J gene TRBJ1-4, with no clear D. From germline, CDR1 is ENHRY and CDR2 SYGVKD. The CDR3 has 15 amino acids. The V gene lost 0 bases and the J gene lost 7 bases, with 12 bases spanning the gap.

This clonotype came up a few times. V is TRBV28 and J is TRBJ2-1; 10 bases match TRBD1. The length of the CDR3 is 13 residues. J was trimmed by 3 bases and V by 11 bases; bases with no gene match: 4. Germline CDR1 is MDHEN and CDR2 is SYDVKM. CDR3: CAAGTGDYNEQFF. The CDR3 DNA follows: TGTGCCGCCGGGACAGGGGACTACAATGAGCAGTTCTTC.

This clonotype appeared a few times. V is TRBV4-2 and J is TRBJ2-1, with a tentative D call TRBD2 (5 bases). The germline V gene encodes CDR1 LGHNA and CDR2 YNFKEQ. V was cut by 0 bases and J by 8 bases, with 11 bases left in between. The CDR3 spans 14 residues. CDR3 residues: CASSQETMWDEQFF. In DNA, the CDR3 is TGTGCCAGCAGCCAAGAGACTATGTGGGATGAGCAGTTCTTC.

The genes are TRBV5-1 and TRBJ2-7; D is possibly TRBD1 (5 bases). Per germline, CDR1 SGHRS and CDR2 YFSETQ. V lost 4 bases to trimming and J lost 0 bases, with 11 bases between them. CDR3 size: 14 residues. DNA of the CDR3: TGCGCCAGCAGCGCCGACAGTACCTCCTACGAGCAGTACTTC. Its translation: CASSADSTSYEQYF. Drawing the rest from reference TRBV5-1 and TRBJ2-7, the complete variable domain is KAGVTQTPRYLIKTRGQQVTLSCSPISGHRSVSWYQQTPGQGLQFLFEYFSETQRNKGNFPGRFSGRQFSNSRSEMNVSTLELGDSALYLCASSADSTSYEQYFGPGTRLTVT.

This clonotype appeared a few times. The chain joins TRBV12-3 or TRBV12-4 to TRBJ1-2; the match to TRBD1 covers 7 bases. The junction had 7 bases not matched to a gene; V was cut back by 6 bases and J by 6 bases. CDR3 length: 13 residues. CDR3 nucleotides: TGTGCCAGCAGCTCGACAGGGATGGATGGCTACACCTTC. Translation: CASSSTGMDGYTF.

In nucleotides, the CDR3 is TGTGCCACCCTGACTGGGTCAGGCTATGGCTACACCTTC. The encoded protein is CATLTGSGYGYTF. The genes are TRBV6-5 and TRBJ1-2; D unclear. The germline V gene has CDR1 MNHEY and CDR2 SVGAGI. With 10 bases removed from V and 4 bases from J, the gap between germline ends came to 16 bases. This CDR3 is 13 amino acids long.

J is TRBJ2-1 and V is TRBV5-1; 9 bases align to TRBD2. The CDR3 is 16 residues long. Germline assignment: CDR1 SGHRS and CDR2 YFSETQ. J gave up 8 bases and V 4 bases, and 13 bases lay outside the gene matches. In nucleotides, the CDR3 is TGCGCCAGCAGCCCGGGTGGTAGTAGCGGGAGTTATGAGCAGTTCTTC. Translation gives CASSPGGSSGSYEQFF.

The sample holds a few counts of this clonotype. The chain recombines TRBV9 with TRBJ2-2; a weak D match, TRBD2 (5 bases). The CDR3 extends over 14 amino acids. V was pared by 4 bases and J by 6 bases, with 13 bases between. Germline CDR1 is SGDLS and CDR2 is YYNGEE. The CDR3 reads CASSLASGAGELFF. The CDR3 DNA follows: TGTGCCAGCAGCCTCGCGAGCGGTGCCGGGGAGCTGTTTTTT. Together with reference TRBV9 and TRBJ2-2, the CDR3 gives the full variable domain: DSGVTQTPKHLITATGQRVTLRCSPRSGDLSVYWYQQSLDQGLQFLIQYYNGEERAKGNILERFSAQQFPDLHSELNLSSLELGDSALYFCASSLASGAGELFFGEGSRLTVL.

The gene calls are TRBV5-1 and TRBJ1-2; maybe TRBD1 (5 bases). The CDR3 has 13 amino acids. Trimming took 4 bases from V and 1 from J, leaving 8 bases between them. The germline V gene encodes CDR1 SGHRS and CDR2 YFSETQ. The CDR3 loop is CASSDDSNYGYTF. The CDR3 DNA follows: TGCGCCAGCAGCGACGACAGTAACTATGGCTACACCTTC.

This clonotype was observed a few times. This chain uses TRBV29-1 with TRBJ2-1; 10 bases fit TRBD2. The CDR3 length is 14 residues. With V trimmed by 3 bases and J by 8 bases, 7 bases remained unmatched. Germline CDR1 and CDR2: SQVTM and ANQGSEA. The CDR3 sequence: CSVEQLAGVYEQFF. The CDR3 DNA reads TGCAGCGTTGAGCAGCTAGCGGGAGTGTATGAGCAGTTCTTC.

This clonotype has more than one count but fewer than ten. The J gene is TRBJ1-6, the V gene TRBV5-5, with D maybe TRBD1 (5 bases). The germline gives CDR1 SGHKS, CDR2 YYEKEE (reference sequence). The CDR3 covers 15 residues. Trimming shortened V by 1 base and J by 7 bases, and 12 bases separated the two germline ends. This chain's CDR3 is CASSLSGPPNSPLHF. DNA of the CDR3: TGTGCCAGCAGCTTGTCGGGGCCGCCGAATTCACCCCTCCACTTT.

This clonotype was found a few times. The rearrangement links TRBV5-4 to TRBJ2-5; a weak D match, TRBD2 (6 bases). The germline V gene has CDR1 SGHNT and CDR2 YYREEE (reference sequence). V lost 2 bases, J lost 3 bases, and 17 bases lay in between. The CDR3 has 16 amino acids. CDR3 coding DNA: TGTGCCAGCAGCTTCGGGGGAGTGGACGTAGAAGAGACCCAGTACTTC. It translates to CASSFGGVDVEETQYF.